One sample yielded the 12 T cell receptor beta chains listed below, sequenced in a study of shared clonotypes between healthy human individuals (dated by TCRdb to about 2020). Receptors were amplified or captured by the immunoSEQ multiplex PCR assay. TCRdb took this table from immuneACCESS and kept in-frame rearrangements with V and J called. Such tables lack part of the clones; where checked against another copy, unresolved V genes explain under half of the gap, and the rest is unexplained. Within this sample are some 900,000 clones, with over 60% of them counted one time only. The ten biggest clones cover approximately 1.5% of the sample. The sample consisted of memory CD4+ T cells sorted from blood. In light of the paper, this sample's cell subset or site label describes: CD45RA-negative fraction. The receptors shown here come from a man in his late teens or twenties in good health.

V and J are TRBV10-3 and TRBJ2-3; TRBD1 aligns across 11 bases. V lost 10 bases to trimming and J lost 3 bases; unmatched junction nucleotides: 3. This CDR3 spans 13 amino acids. Germline V gene lookup returns CDR1 ENHRY and CDR2 SYGVKD. CDR3 bases: TGTGCCACGGGGACAGGGGGAACAGATACGCAGTATTTT. Its translation is CATGTGGTDTQYF.

J is TRBJ1-3 and V is TRBV18; D perhaps matches TRBD1 (5 bases). This CDR3 has 17 amino acids. Germline V gene lookup returns CDR1 KGHSH and CDR2 LQKENI. Trimming cost V 0 bases and J 0 bases, with 12 bases left between them. The CDR3 DNA is TGTGCCAGCTCACCACCCACAGGTCAGAACTCTGGAAACACCATATATTTT. Its translation is CASSPPTGQNSGNTIYF.

V and J are TRBV29-1 and TRBJ2-2; 8 bases are shared with TRBD2. The CDR3 contains 15 residues. J was trimmed by 4 bases and V by 3 bases; bases with no gene match: 7. Germline V lookup: CDR1 SQVTM, CDR2 ANQGSEA. CDR3 in amino acids: CSVDGSGTGTGELFF. In DNA, the CDR3 is TGCAGCGTTGATGGTAGCGGGACGGGCACCGGGGAGCTGTTTTTT.

This clone has only one observation. The chain employs TRBV29-1 and TRBJ2-5; 8 bases align to TRBD1. The last part of the DNA fits TRBJ2-7 better; the J call may be wrong. CDR1 and CDR2 (germline): SQVTM, ANQGSEA. The CDR3 spans 13 residues. CDR3 sequence reads: CSVWTGPSYEQYF. As DNA, the CDR3 is TGCAGCGTGTGGACAGGGCCCTCCTACGAGCAGTACTTC.

The V gene is TRBV30, the J gene TRBJ1-3, with TRBD1 as a possible D gene (5 bases). This CDR3 has 14 amino acids. Germline V gives CDR1 GTSNPN, CDR2 SVGIG (reference sequence). V was trimmed by 2 bases and J by 2 bases, leaving 10 bases between them. The CDR3 reads CAWSRGGTGNTIYF. The CDR3 bases are TGTGCCTGGAGTCGGGGGGGAACTGGAAACACCATATATTTT.

This clone was seen only a few times. The chain has TRBV29-1 and TRBJ1-1; no clear D. This CDR3 region has 11 residues. CDR1 is SQVTM, CDR2 ANQGSEA, per germline. V lost 7 bases to trimming and J lost 0 bases, with 6 bases between them. The CDR3 loop reads CSGWLNTEAFF. The DNA for the CDR3 is TGCAGCGGGTGGCTGAACACTGAAGCTTTCTTT.

The rearrangement joins TRBV7-2 to TRBJ2-5; no clear D. This CDR3 is built from 13 residues. Trimming removed 5 bases from V and 5 bases from J, with 12 bases in between. Germline loops: CDR1 SGHTA, CDR2 FQGNSA. The CDR3 sequence is CASSAVSRETQYF. The CDR3 coding sequence is TGTGCCAGCAGCGCAGTGAGCAGGGAGACCCAGTACTTC.

J is TRBJ1-1 and V is TRBV5-6; unclear D gene. V lost 4 bases to trimming and J lost 0 bases, with 16 bases between them. This CDR3 has 16 amino acids. Germline V gives CDR1 SGHDT, CDR2 YYEEEE. The chain's CDR3 is CASSPTRRFMNTEAFF. CDR3 sequence (DNA): TGTGCCAGCAGCCCCACCAGACGGTTTATGAACACTGAAGCTTTCTTT.

The chain recombines TRBV6-1 with TRBJ1-4, with D tentatively TRBD1 (6 bases). This CDR3 region has 15 residues. The germline gives CDR1 MNHNS, CDR2 SASEGT. Trimming took off 0 bases at V and 7 bases at J, with 12 bases between the two ends. The CDR3 DNA reads as TGTGCCAGCAGTGAAGCGCCGGGGGCAGGTGAAAAACTGTTTTTT. It is translated as CASSEAPGAGEKLFF.

The chain links TRBV6-1 to TRBJ2-1; 10 bases line up with TRBD2. The CDR3 extends over 16 amino acids. Looked up from germline, CDR1 is MNHNS and CDR2 is SASEGT. Unmatched junction bases numbered 7, after V lost 4 bases and J lost 4 bases. CDR3 loop: CASSARPGLAYNEQFF. The DNA for the CDR3 is TGTGCCAGCAGTGCCCGACCGGGACTAGCGTACAATGAGCAGTTCTTC.

This clone occurred a few times. The chain recombines TRBV6-1 with TRBJ1-5, with 7 bases aligning to TRBD1. Germline V CDR1 and CDR2: MNHNS, SASEGT. Trimming at V came to 2 bases and at J to 0 bases, leaving 7 bases not matched to a gene. There are 17 residues in the CDR3. CDR3 coding DNA: TGTGCCAGCAGTGAACAAGGGGGCCCTTATAGCAATCAGCCCCAGCATTTT. Translation gives CASSEQGGPYSNQPQHF.

The chain has TRBV11-3 and TRBJ2-7; TRBD2 might be the D (7 bases). Deletions cut 1 base from V and 2 bases from J, with 12 bases between. Per the germline V gene, CDR1 is SGHNT and CDR2 is YENEEA. The CDR3 totals 15 residues. CDR3 bases: TGTGCCAGCAGCTTAGGATCGGGGGGCCCCTACGAGCAGTACTTC. The encoded protein is CASSLGSGGPYEQYF.